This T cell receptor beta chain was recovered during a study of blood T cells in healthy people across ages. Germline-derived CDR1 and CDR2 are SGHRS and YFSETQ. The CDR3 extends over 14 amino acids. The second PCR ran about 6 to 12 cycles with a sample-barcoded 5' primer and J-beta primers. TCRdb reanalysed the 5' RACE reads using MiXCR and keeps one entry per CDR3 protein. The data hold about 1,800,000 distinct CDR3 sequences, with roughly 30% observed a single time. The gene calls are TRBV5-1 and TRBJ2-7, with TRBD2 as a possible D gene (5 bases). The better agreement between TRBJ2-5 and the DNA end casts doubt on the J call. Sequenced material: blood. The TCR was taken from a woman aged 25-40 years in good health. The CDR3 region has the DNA TGCGCCAGCAGCTTGGGGGAAGCGGCGGAGACCCAGTACTTC. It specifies CASSLGEAAETQYF.